This T cell receptor beta chain was obtained from a study of shared clonotypes between healthy human individuals. Trimming took 1 base from V and 1 from J, leaving 11 bases between them. The germline V gene has CDR1 SGHDT and CDR2 YYEEEE. The CDR3 runs to 15 residues. Assay used: immunoSEQ multiplex PCR; TCRdb lists only in-frame clones, some missing. The sample consists of some 2,500,000 clones, roughly 90% of them appearing once. The TCR was taken from a man aged 18 to 29 in good health. Some clones in this sample may be carry-over from other donors' samples. The chain employs TRBV5-6 and TRBJ1-2; weak D call: TRBD1 (5 bases). Sequencing was performed on naive CD4+ T cells from PBMCs. Subset noted: CD45RA+ positively selected. The CDR3 bases are TGTGCCAGCAGCTTGTTGGGGCAACATAACTATGGCTACACCTTC. This translates into CASSLLGQHNYGYTF.